These T cell receptor beta chains were read from a single sample in a study of blood T cell repertoires in COVID-19. Clones were sequenced by immunoSEQ multiplex PCR, and TCRdb holds only the in-frame ones, with some missing. This sample carries roughly 49,000 clones, around 87% of them seen once, and the ten largest clones take 5.5% to 7.5%. Sequenced: peripheral blood. The receptors derive from a man aged 45-60 years with active COVID-19. The CDR3 runs from the conserved cysteine through the conserved F or W. A D gene is named only where the DNA matches it firmly. The size field is filled for only some rows; it gives once, few, many or a size class.

V: TRBV27
size: .
J: TRBJ2-2
D: TRBD1
CDR3: CASSLGTGVVGELFF
DNA: TGTGCCAGCAGTTTGGGGACAGGGGTTGTCGGGGAGCTGTTTTTT

V: TRBV5-8
size: .
J: TRBJ1-1
D: .
CDR3: CASSFRGTGTEAFF
DNA: TGTGCCAGCAGCTTTCGTGGGACCGGGACAGAAGCTTTCTTT

V: TRBV2
size: .
J: TRBJ2-1
D: .
CDR3: CASELGRYNEQFF
DNA: TGTGCCAGCGAACTAGGGAGGTACAATGAGCAGTTCTTC

V: TRBV14
size: .
J: TRBJ2-7
D: TRBD2
CDR3: CASNSGTHYEQYF
DNA: TGTGCCAGCAATAGCGGGACCCACTACGAGCAGTACTTC

V: TRBV9
size: .
J: TRBJ2-7
D: .
CDR3: CASSVDGRPVF
DNA: TGTGCCAGCAGCGTAGATGGCAGGCCCGTCTTC

V: TRBV2
size: .
J: TRBJ1-1
D: .
CDR3: CASSELSAGTEAFF
DNA: TGTGCCAGCAGTGAACTCTCGGCGGGGACTGAAGCTTTCTTT

V: TRBV18
size: .
J: TRBJ2-5
D: .
CDR3: CASSPPSQETQYF
DNA: TGTGCCAGCTCACCACCCAGCCAAGAGACCCAGTACTTC

V: TRBV19
size: .
J: TRBJ2-5
D: .
CDR3: CASSISGWETQYF
DNA: TGTGCCAGTAGTATATCCGGGTGGGAGACCCAGTACTTC

V: TRBV5-4
size: .
J: TRBJ2-3
D: TRBD2
CDR3: CASSSSGTTDTQYF
DNA: TGTGCCAGCAGCTCTAGCGGGACCACAGATACGCAGTATTTT

V: TRBV6-1
size: .
J: TRBJ2-4
D: .
CDR3: CASSDEERSHKNIQYF
DNA: TGTGCCAGCAGTGACGAAGAAAGGAGTCACAAAAACATTCAGTACTTC

V: TRBV6-6
size: .
J: TRBJ1-1
D: .
CDR3: CATSSREQRQNTEAFF
DNA: TGTGCCACCTCTTCCCGAGAGCAACGACAGAACACTGAAGCTTTCTTT

V: TRBV7-9
size: .
J: TRBJ2-3
D: .
CDR3: CASSLDSLTDTQYF
DNA: TGTGCCAGCAGCTTAGACTCCCTCACAGATACGCAGTATTTT

V: TRBV6-4
size: .
J: TRBJ2-1
D: TRBD1
CDR3: CASSVDRGDEQFF
DNA: TGTGCCAGCAGTGTAGACAGGGGAGATGAGCAGTTCTTC

V: TRBV4-3
size: once
J: TRBJ1-3
D: .
CDR3: CASSQALFGGSVGNTIYF
DNA: TGCGCCAGCAGCCAAGCCCTGTTCGGCGGCTCGGTCGGAAACACCATATATTTT

V: TRBV6-5
size: .
J: TRBJ2-2
D: TRBD1
CDR3: CASRKTGGTGELFF
DNA: TGTGCCAGCAGGAAGACAGGGGGCACCGGGGAGCTGTTTTTT

V: TRBV7-2
size: .
J: TRBJ2-3
D: .
CDR3: CASSLTGADTQYF
DNA: TGTGCCAGCAGCTTAACCGGGGCAGATACGCAGTATTTT

V: TRBV11-1
size: .
J: TRBJ2-1
D: TRBD2
CDR3: CASRLAGGREQFF
DNA: TGTGCCAGCAGGCTAGCGGGAGGACGCGAGCAGTTCTTC

V: TRBV25-1
size: .
J: TRBJ2-5
D: .
CDR3: CASSQQGNGKETQYF
DNA: TGTGCCAGCAGTCAACAGGGAAACGGGAAGGAGACCCAGTACTTC

V: TRBV5-4
size: once
J: TRBJ2-5
D: .
CDR3: CASSLTGIQETQYF
DNA: TGTGCCAGCAGCCTCACAGGGATCCAAGAGACCCAGTACTTC

V: TRBV5-1
size: .
J: TRBJ2-5
D: TRBD2
CDR3: CASSLVGGGYQTQYF
DNA: TGCGCCAGCAGCTTGGTAGGCGGGGGGTACCAGACCCAGTACTTC

V: TRBV5-4
size: .
J: TRBJ2-4
D: TRBD2
CDR3: CASSLRSGGKNIQYF
DNA: TGTGCCAGCAGCTTGAGGTCGGGGGGAAAAAACATTCAGTACTTC

V: TRBV6-6
size: .
J: TRBJ2-5
D: TRBD2
CDR3: CASSYGEGETQYF
DNA: TGTGCCAGCAGTTACGGGGAGGGGGAGACCCAGTACTTC

V: TRBV5-8
size: few
J: TRBJ1-2
D: TRBD1
CDR3: CASSRTGDGGYGYTF
DNA: TGTGCCAGCAGTCGGACAGGGGACGGAGGCTATGGCTACACCTTC

V: TRBV4-1
size: .
J: TRBJ2-7
D: .
CDR3: CASRYRASETYEQYF
DNA: TGCGCCAGCAGGTATCGGGCTAGCGAAACCTACGAGCAGTACTTC

V: TRBV7-2
size: .
J: TRBJ2-7
D: TRBD1
CDR3: CASSLGQGARSEQYF
DNA: TGTGCCAGCAGCTTAGGGCAGGGGGCGCGGAGCGAGCAGTACTTC

V: TRBV7-7
size: .
J: TRBJ2-3
D: TRBD1
CDR3: CASSPRGSETDTQYF
DNA: TGTGCTAGCAGCCCCAGGGGGTCGGAAACAGATACGCAGTATTTT

V: TRBV6-2/TRBV6-3
size: once
J: TRBJ2-7
D: .
CDR3: CASSPPGYEQYF
DNA: TGTGCCAGCAGTCCCCCGGGGTACGAGCAGTACTTC

V: TRBV10-3
size: once
J: TRBJ2-1
D: .
CDR3: CAIAPELPGHNEQFF
DNA: TGTGCCATCGCTCCCGAGCTCCCAGGCCACAATGAGCAGTTCTTC

V: TRBV19
size: .
J: TRBJ1-3
D: .
CDR3: CATTGRANSGNTIYF
DNA: TGTGCCACCACCGGGCGGGCGAACTCTGGAAACACCATATATTTT

V: TRBV3-1/TRBV3-2
size: .
J: TRBJ2-3
D: TRBD2
CDR3: CASSQASGRAARLTDTQYF
DNA: TGTGCCAGCAGCCAAGCTAGCGGGAGGGCCGCCCGTTTAACAGATACGCAGTATTTT

V: TRBV10-2
size: .
J: TRBJ2-7
D: .
CDR3: CASSESRTVSSYEQYF
DNA: TGCGCCAGCAGTGAGTCGCGGACAGTTAGCTCCTACGAGCAGTACTTC